The next 15 T cell receptor beta chains were all read from a single sample in a study of T cell changes during pregnancy in multiple sclerosis (dated by TCRdb to about 2019). Library prep was done by the immunoSEQ multiplex PCR assay. The table comes from immuneACCESS by way of TCRdb, which keeps in-frame sequences with V and J called. Part of the clones is missing from these tables; in studies checked, under half for an unresolved V gene and the rest for unknown reasons. The table for this sample lists 45,000 or so clones; 70% to 90% of them were counted only once. Clones ranked in the top ten supply 5.9% of the sample. Sample: CD8+ T cells from peripheral blood mononuclear cells, taken after pregnancy. The receptors shown here come from a female donor in good health, enrolled as a control in a pregnancy study.

The V call is TRBV5-4, the J call TRBJ2-2; D possibly corresponds to TRBD2 (6 bases). The CDR3 length is 14 residues. Trimming stripped 4 bases from V and 6 bases from J, with 13 bases between. CDR1 and CDR2 (germline): SGHNT, YYREEE (reference sequence). This CDR3 is CASSAATSPGELFF. The CDR3, as DNA: TGTGCCAGCAGCGCGGCGACTAGTCCCGGGGAGCTGTTTTTT.

The gene calls are TRBV2 and TRBJ1-3; no definite D call. CDR3 length: 15 residues. The germline V gene encodes CDR1 SNHLY and CDR2 FYNNEI. The V and J ends lost 6 bases and 0 bases respectively, with 12 bases between them. The CDR3 spells CASSAREISGNTIYF. CDR3 nucleotide sequence: TGTGCCAGCAGCGCAAGAGAGATCTCTGGAAACACCATATATTTT.

This sequence joins TRBV28 and TRBJ2-3; 13 nucleotides agree with TRBD2. The V and J ends lost 3 bases and 6 bases, in that order; junction bases with no gene match: 9. The germline V gene has CDR1 MDHEN and CDR2 SYDVKM. This CDR3 contains 17 residues. DNA of the CDR3: TGTGCCAGCAGTTTCAGACTCACTAGCGGGGGGGCGGATACGCAGTATTTT. It translates to CASSFRLTSGGADTQYF.

The CDR3 loop is CAISEVGDYEQYF. The CDR3 DNA reads as TGTGCCATCAGTGAAGTGGGAGACTACGAGCAGTACTTC. This chain connects TRBV10-3 to TRBJ2-5, with a possible D match to TRBD2 (5 bases). The J call may be wrong; the DNA end is better matched by TRBJ2-7. The CDR3 has 13 residues. CDR1 is ENHRY and CDR2 is SYGVKD in the germline V gene.

The genes are TRBV19 and TRBJ2-1; D may be TRBD2 (5 bases). There are 14 residues in the CDR3. Trimming pared 6 bases from V and 9 bases from J, leaving 18 bases between. The V gene's germline CDR1 is LNHDA and CDR2 SQIVND (reference sequence). The CDR3 DNA is TGTGCCAGTAGCCCCGGGAAGGCCCCCATTGAGCAGTTCTTC. Its translation: CASSPGKAPIEQFF. Based on the CDR3 plus reference TRBV19 and TRBJ2-1, the full variable domain is DGGITQSPKYLFRKEGQNVTLSCEQNLNHDAMYWYRQDPGQGLRLIYYSQIVNDFQKGDIAEGYSVSREKKESFPLTVTSAQKNPTAFYLCASSPGKAPIEQFFGPGTRLTVL.

The chain joins TRBV9 to TRBJ2-7; perhaps TRBD2 as D (6 bases). Germline assignment: CDR1 SGDLS and CDR2 YYNGEE. V shed 0 bases and J shed 5 bases, with 18 bases lying between them. The CDR3 is 16 residues long. The CDR3 region has the DNA TGTGCCAGCAGCGTAGGATGGGGAGGAGGGTCCAACGAGCAGTACTTC. This codes for CASSVGWGGGSNEQYF.

The chain employs TRBV6-6 and TRBJ2-7, with 11 bases matching TRBD2. The CDR3 loop spans 15 amino acids. V lost 6 bases and J lost 0; bases outside the gene matches: 4. CDR1 and CDR2 from the germline V gene are MNHNY and SVGAGI (reference sequence). CDR3 DNA sequence: TGTGCCAGCAGCCCTCTAGCGGGGGGCTCCTACGAGCAGTACTTC. Translation gives CASSPLAGGSYEQYF.

The chain combines TRBV2 with TRBJ2-5; TRBD1 agrees at 7 bases. The CDR3 has 13 residues. CDR1 and CDR2 from the germline V gene are SNHLY and FYNNEI. CDR3 region: CATPGQQQETQYF. The CDR3 nucleotides read TGTGCTACCCCGGGACAGCAACAAGAGACCCAGTACTTC.

In its sample, this clone was seen once. J is TRBJ1-2 and V is TRBV5-8; possibly TRBD1 for D (6 bases). V gave up 3 bases and J gave up 5 bases, with 17 bases separating them. The CDR3 has 15 amino acids. The germline gives CDR1 SGHTS, CDR2 YDEGEE. The CDR3 region has the DNA TGTGCCAGCAGCTCGTGGACAGCCATCGAGTATGGCTACACCTTC. It encodes CASSSWTAIEYGYTF.

This chain links TRBV5-6 with TRBJ2-7; 7 bases fit TRBD1. The CDR3 has 15 residues. V was pared by 0 bases and J by 3 bases, with 6 bases of the junction left unmatched. Germline assignment: CDR1 SGHDT and CDR2 YYEEEE. The CDR3: CASSLGGQNFYEQYF. CDR3 DNA: TGTGCCAGCAGCTTGGGGGGACAGAACTTCTACGAGCAGTACTTC. Full variable domain (outside the CDR3, taken from reference TRBV5-6 and TRBJ2-7): DAGVTQSPTHLIKTRGQQVTLRCSPKSGHDTVSWYQQALGQGPQFIFQYYEEEERQRGNFPDRFSGHQFPNYSSELNVNALLLGDSALYLCASSLGGQNFYEQYFGPGTRLTVT.

This chain links TRBV5-4 with TRBJ2-3; 12 positions match TRBD2. J gave up 5 bases and V 0 bases, and 10 bases lay outside the gene matches. In germline, CDR1 is SGHNT, CDR2 YYREEE (reference sequence). The CDR3 totals 18 residues. This chain's CDR3 is CASSLVAQLAGGLDTQYF. The CDR3 nucleotides read TGTGCCAGCAGCTTGGTGGCGCAACTAGCGGGGGGATTAGATACGCAGTATTTT.

The V gene is TRBV4-1, the J gene TRBJ2-1, with D possibly being TRBD2 (6 bases). CDR1 is MGHRA and CDR2 is YSYEKL in the germline V gene. CDR3 size: 13 residues. The V and J ends lost 2 bases and 12 bases respectively, with 14 bases between them. The CDR3 loop reads CASSQPELARQFF. Written as DNA, the CDR3 is TGCGCCAGCAGCCAACCCGAACTAGCTAGGCAGTTCTTC.

This chain connects TRBV5-4 to TRBJ1-1, with D possibly being TRBD1 (6 bases). The CDR3 spans 16 residues. The V gene lost 2 bases and the J gene lost 3 bases, with 17 bases spanning the gap. Germline V gives CDR1 SGHNT, CDR2 YYREEE (reference sequence). This CDR3 is CASSFRRGRWDTEAFF. CDR3 nucleotides: TGTGCCAGCAGCTTCCGGCGGGGGCGCTGGGACACTGAAGCTTTCTTT.

The chain's CDR3 is CASSIDGEAYNSPLHF. CDR3 nucleotides: TGTGCCAGTAGTATAGACGGGGAGGCCTATAATTCACCCCTCCACTTT. The genes are TRBV19 and TRBJ1-6; D is undetermined. The CDR3 contains 16 residues. The V gene lost 0 bases and the J gene lost 2 bases, with 8 bases spanning the gap. Germline CDR1 is LNHDA and CDR2 is SQIVND (reference sequence).

The rearrangement uses TRBV7-3 and TRBJ2-7, with D tentatively TRBD1 (6 bases). Trimming took 5 bases from V and 0 from J, leaving 8 bases between them. This CDR3 has 13 amino acids. Germline V gene data show CDR1 as SGHTA and CDR2 as FQGTGA. CDR3 bases: TGTGCCAGCAGCCCAGGGGCCTCCTACGAGCAGTACTTC. Amino acid sequence: CASSPGASYEQYF. Variable domain in full (rest from reference TRBV7-3 and TRBJ2-7): GAGVSQTPSNKVTEKGKYVELRCDPISGHTALYWYRQSLGQGPEFLIYFQGTGAADDSGLPNDRFFAVRPEGSVSTLKIQRTERGDSAVYLCASSPGASYEQYFGPGTRLTVT.